Below, 30 T cell receptor beta chains from the same sample are listed, as sequenced in a study of blood T cell repertoires in COVID-19. Repertoires were generated with immunoSEQ multiplex PCR, while TCRdb's copy carries only in-frame clones and drops some. The repertoire consists of 400,000 to 500,000 clones, with around nine tenths occurring once and the leading ten covering 1.2% to 1.5%. Source material: PBMCs or T cells enriched from blood (not recorded which). The origin of the receptors is a woman between 18 and 29 years old who had been exposed to COVID-19.

As DNA, the CDR3 is TGTGCCAGCAGCCCAACCGGTGGGGGCAGACGCGAAAAACTGTTTTTT. It is translated as CASSPTGGGRREKLFF. The chain uses TRBV7-8 and TRBJ1-4; D possibly corresponds to TRBD1 (6 bases). Germline V gene data show CDR1 as SGHVS and CDR2 as FQNEAQ. This CDR3 comprises 16 residues. V lost 5 bases, J lost 8 bases, and 21 bases lay in between.

The chain is built from TRBV5-1 and TRBJ2-3; TRBD2 matches at 10 bases. CDR1 and CDR2 from the germline V gene are SGHRS and YFSETQ. The CDR3 is 16 residues long. The V and J ends lost 3 bases and 2 bases, in that order; junction bases with no gene match: 6. This CDR3 is CASSSLAGDPTDTQYF. The CDR3 DNA follows: TGCGCCAGCAGCTCCCTAGCGGGAGATCCCACAGATACGCAGTATTTT.

The gene calls are TRBV6-1 and TRBJ2-7, with TRBD2 identical over 10 bases. The ends lost 1 base at V and 3 bases at J; junction bases unmatched: 9. The germline V gene has CDR1 MNHNS and CDR2 SASEGT. CDR3 length: 17 residues. The DNA for the CDR3 is TGTGCCAGCAGTGAAGAGGGAGTAGCGGGAGGTCTCTACGAGCAGTACTTC. It encodes CASSEEGVAGGLYEQYF.

J is TRBJ1-2 and V is TRBV10-2; D remains ambiguous. The CDR3 runs to 14 residues. The germline V gene encodes CDR1 WSHSY and CDR2 SAAADI. V lost 0 bases and J lost 4, with 9 bases in between. The CDR3 here is CASSESQSRYGYTF. The CDR3 DNA reads TGCGCCAGCAGTGAGTCGCAGTCTCGCTATGGCTACACCTTC.

This clone was counted once. The chain couples TRBV9 to TRBJ1-2; TRBD1 might be the D (6 bases). CDR1 and CDR2 from the germline V gene are SGDLS and YYNGEE. V lost 1 base and J 8 bases, leaving 12 bases between the germline ends. The CDR3 sequence is 13 residues long. The CDR3 region is CASSVRDTGGYTF. CDR3 DNA: TGTGCCAGCAGCGTACGGGACACCGGAGGCTACACCTTC.

The CDR3 DNA is TGTGCCAGCAGGAGACAGGGGAGCTACGAGCAGTACTTC. Encoded protein: CASRRQGSYEQYF. This chain uses TRBV13 with TRBJ2-7; 8 bases map to TRBD1. Germline V lookup: CDR1 PRHDT, CDR2 FYEKMQ (reference sequence). The CDR3 totals 13 residues. Trimming cost V 6 bases and J 3 bases; bases outside gene matches: 4.

The J gene is TRBJ1-4, the V gene TRBV9, with 11 bases identical to TRBD1. Germline trimming cut 4 bases from V and 10 bases from J; bases unmatched to any gene: 6. The CDR3 consists of 14 residues. Germline V gives CDR1 SGDLS, CDR2 YYNGEE. CDR3 coding DNA: TGTGCCAGCAGCCCGGACAGGGGGCTAGGAAAACTGTTTTTT. Its protein product is CASSPDRGLGKLFF.

This chain uses TRBV15 with TRBJ2-6; TRBD2 is a possible D gene (5 bases). The CDR3 consists of 19 residues. Trimming stripped 0 bases from V and 1 base from J, with 16 bases between. Germline assignment: CDR1 LNHNV and CDR2 YYDKDF (reference sequence). The CDR3 sequence: CATSRDRRFWGSGANVLTF. Here the CDR3 DNA reads TGTGCCACCAGCAGAGATAGGAGGTTCTGGGGATCTGGGGCCAACGTCCTGACTTTC. Full variable domain (remainder filled in from reference TRBV15 and TRBJ2-6): DAMVIQNPRYQVTQFGKPVTLSCSQTLNHNVMYWYQQKSSQAPKLLFHYYDKDFNNEADTPDNFQSRRPNTSFCFLDIRSPGLGDTAMYLCATSRDRRFWGSGANVLTFGAGSRLTVL.

The chain has TRBV5-1 and TRBJ2-3; D perhaps matches TRBD1 (5 bases). The CDR3 is 13 amino acids. The V end lost 4 bases, the J end lost 3 bases, and 9 bases lay between the germline ends. Germline-derived CDR1 and CDR2 are SGHRS and YFSETQ. The CDR3 region is CASSPAGTDTQYF. DNA for the CDR3: TGCGCCAGCAGCCCCGCAGGGACAGATACGCAGTATTTT.

This chain connects TRBV13 to TRBJ2-3; TRBD1 agrees at 7 bases. The V gene's germline CDR1 is PRHDT and CDR2 FYEKMQ (reference sequence). There are 14 residues in the CDR3. V shed 5 bases, J shed 3 bases, and the junction held 5 bases outside the gene matches. CDR3 residues: CASSRDRVTDTQYF. The DNA for the CDR3 is TGTGCCAGCAGCCGCGACAGGGTGACAGATACGCAGTATTTT.

The V call is TRBV5-1, the J call TRBJ2-5; TRBD1 matches 9 bases. This CDR3 has 15 amino acids. V was pared by 4 bases and J by 5 bases, with 9 bases of the junction left unmatched. Looked up from germline, CDR1 is SGHRS and CDR2 is YFSETQ. DNA for the CDR3: TGCGCCAGCAGCCTCCAGGGACAGGGAGGCGAGACCCAGTACTTC. It codes for CASSLQGQGGETQYF.

The J gene is TRBJ1-5, the V gene TRBV4-3; possible D gene TRBD1, 6 bases. The V end lost 3 bases, the J end lost 8 bases, and 17 bases lay between the germline ends. The CDR3 loop spans 15 amino acids. The germline V gene has CDR1 LGHNA and CDR2 YSLEER. Here the CDR3 DNA reads TGCGCCAGCAGCCAGGGGGCGGGGAGGGGAGAGCCCCAGCATTTT. Translation gives CASSQGAGRGEPQHF.

The chain recombines TRBV11-2 with TRBJ2-5, with TRBD2 matching over 7 bases. Trimming at V came to 6 bases and at J to 3 bases, leaving 4 bases not matched to a gene. In germline, CDR1 is SGHAT, CDR2 FQNNGV. The CDR3 spans 13 residues. The CDR3: CASRVRGEETQYF. CDR3 in DNA: TGTGCCAGCAGGGTACGGGGGGAAGAGACCCAGTACTTC.

The rearrangement uses TRBV18 and TRBJ1-2, with a possible D match to TRBD1 (6 bases). The CDR3 loop spans 16 amino acids. Germline-derived CDR1 and CDR2 are KGHSH and LQKENI. V lost 3 bases, J lost 3 bases, and 17 bases lay in between. The CDR3 DNA reads as TGTGCCAGCTCACCCCAGGGGCAGGTCGGGGACTATGGCTACACCTTC. Encoded protein: CASSPQGQVGDYGYTF.

This chain joins TRBV7-8 and TRBJ2-7, with 8 bases lining up with TRBD1. V trimming: 5 bases; J trimming: 3 bases; junction bases outside the gene matches: 6. The CDR3 runs 14 residues. CDR1 is SGHVS, CDR2 FQNEAQ, per germline. CDR3 amino acids: CASSIGQGDYEQYF. The DNA for the CDR3 is TGTGCCAGCAGCATCGGACAGGGAGACTACGAGCAGTACTTC. The variable domain in full, with the rest retrieved from reference TRBV7-8 and TRBJ2-7, is GAGVSQSPRYKVAKRGQDVALRCDPISGHVSLFWYQQALGQGPEFLTYFQNEAQLDKSGLPSDRFFAERPEGSVSTLKIQRTQQEDSAVYLCASSIGQGDYEQYFGPGTRLTVT.

This clone was detected only a few times. The CDR3 loop is CASSSEECPRWSYEQYF. The DNA of the CDR3 is TGTGCCAGCAGCAGCGAGGAATGTCCCAGATGGTCCTACGAGCAGTACTTC. This rearrangement joins TRBV21-1 to TRBJ2-7; no check of the table's D call, TRBD2, against the DNA was made. TRBV21-1 is an annotated pseudogene. The CDR3 has 17 residues.

The genes are TRBV19 and TRBJ1-5, with 7 bases aligning to TRBD1. V lost 4 bases, J lost 4 bases, and 10 bases stayed unmatched. Germline assignment: CDR1 LNHDA and CDR2 SQIVND (reference sequence). The CDR3 totals 16 residues. The CDR3 reads CASSTPGGPRNQPQHF. The CDR3, as DNA: TGTGCCAGTAGTACCCCAGGGGGACCAAGGAATCAGCCCCAGCATTTT. Full variable domain (rest looked up from reference TRBV19 and TRBJ1-5): DGGITQSPKYLFRKEGQNVTLSCEQNLNHDAMYWYRQDPGQGLRLIYYSQIVNDFQKGDIAEGYSVSREKKESFPLTVTSAQKNPTAFYLCASSTPGGPRNQPQHFGDGTRLSIL.

CDR3 loop: CATALGGAGDTEAFF. The CDR3 coding sequence is TGTGCCACAGCCCTAGGGGGGGCTGGGGACACTGAAGCTTTCTTT. The V call is TRBV24-1, the J call TRBJ1-1; tentatively, D is TRBD1 (6 bases). CDR1 is KGHDR and CDR2 is SFDVKD in the germline V gene. This CDR3 has 15 amino acids. V lost 10 bases and J 3 bases, leaving 20 bases between the germline ends.

This sequence joins TRBV15 and TRBJ2-5; 11 nucleotides align to TRBD1. This CDR3 has 16 residues. J gave up 5 bases and V 1 base, and 6 bases lay outside the gene matches. Germline assignment: CDR1 LNHNV and CDR2 YYDKDF (reference sequence). The CDR3 DNA reads TGTGCCACCAGCAGAGTAGGACAGGGGGCCCATGAGACCCAGTACTTC. Its translation is CATSRVGQGAHETQYF.

The chain joins TRBV27 to TRBJ1-2; D is uncertain. The V end lost 7 bases, the J end lost 3 bases, and 9 bases lay between the germline ends. The germline V gene has CDR1 MNHEY and CDR2 SMNVEV (reference sequence). The CDR3 is made up of 12 amino acids. The CDR3 is CASKGGYYGYTF. In nucleotides, the CDR3 is TGTGCCAGCAAAGGAGGGTACTATGGCTACACCTTC.

This chain connects TRBV15 to TRBJ2-5, with TRBD2 matching over 10 bases. This CDR3 is built from 15 residues. J was trimmed by 2 bases and V by 3 bases; bases with no gene match: 3. Germline values: CDR1 LNHNV, CDR2 YYDKDF (reference sequence). The CDR3 region is CATSRRLAGQETQYF. CDR3 DNA: TGTGCCACCAGCAGGCGACTAGCGGGTCAAGAGACCCAGTACTTC.

The CDR3, as DNA: TGTGCCAGCAGTGAAGCCAGGGGAAGTTACGAAAAACTGTTTTTT. Its translation: CASSEARGSYEKLFF. The chain employs TRBV6-1 and TRBJ1-4; weak D call: TRBD1 (6 bases). The V end was cut by 0 bases, the J end by 8 bases, with 13 bases between. CDR1 and CDR2 (germline): MNHNS, SASEGT. The CDR3 consists of 15 residues.

The chain employs TRBV19 and TRBJ2-1; a possible D gene is TRBD1 (5 bases). Germline V CDR1 and CDR2: LNHDA, SQIVND (reference sequence). The ends were cut back, 6 bases at V and 10 bases at J, with 22 bases in the middle. This CDR3 has 15 residues. In nucleotides, the CDR3 is TGTGCCAGTAGAGGGGCTGTCGGTACAATGTCGGAGCAGTTCTTC. Its translation: CASRGAVGTMSEQFF.

The chain links TRBV19 to TRBJ1-4, with TRBD1 matching 11 bases. The CDR3 extends over 15 amino acids. The junction had 8 bases not matched to a gene; V was cut back by 7 bases and J by 7 bases. The germline CDR1 and CDR2 sequences are LNHDA and SQIVND (reference sequence). The chain's CDR3 is CASTPPGTGGEKLFF. DNA for the CDR3: TGTGCCAGTACACCCCCCGGGACAGGGGGTGAAAAACTGTTTTTT.

The genes are TRBV24-1 and TRBJ2-1; TRBD2 might be the D (6 bases). The germline V and J ends were trimmed by 0 bases and 8 bases, with 13 bases remaining between them. The germline V gene encodes CDR1 KGHDR and CDR2 SFDVKD. This CDR3 comprises 15 residues. This CDR3 is CATSDLGREAHEQFF. CDR3 sequence (DNA): TGTGCCACCAGTGATTTGGGGCGGGAAGCCCATGAGCAGTTCTTC.

The V and J genes are TRBV19 and TRBJ1-1; D unclear. Trimming took 5 bases from V and 1 from J, leaving 8 bases between them. The germline CDR1 and CDR2 sequences are LNHDA and SQIVND (reference sequence). This CDR3 is 13 amino acids long. The CDR3 DNA reads as TGTGCCAGTAGTCGCCAAGCGAACACTGAAGCTTTCTTT. Its translation: CASSRQANTEAFF.

V gene TRBV3-1 (or the pseudogene TRBV3-2) combines with J gene TRBJ2-1; 7 nucleotides match TRBD1. Trimming took 3 bases from V and 12 from J; bases not matched to a gene: 17. This CDR3 region has 16 residues. In germline, CDR1 is LGHDT, CDR2 YNNKEL (reference sequence). The CDR3 loop reads CASSHAVRDSSRGQFF. CDR3 bases: TGTGCCAGCAGCCACGCTGTCCGGGACAGTTCTCGGGGGCAGTTCTTC.

The gene calls are TRBV29-1 and TRBJ2-5, with D maybe TRBD2 (5 bases). Trimming left V 3 bases short and J 5 bases short, with 16 bases between. Germline V gives CDR1 SQVTM, CDR2 ANQGSEA. CDR3 length: 14 residues. In DNA form, the CDR3 reads TGCAGCGTTGAGGGAAGGAAGGGCGGGGAGACCCAGTACTTC. Translation gives CSVEGRKGGETQYF.

The rearrangement joins TRBV6-2 or TRBV6-3 to TRBJ1-2, with TRBD1 matching 7 bases. V shed 5 bases, J shed 5 bases, and the junction held 11 bases outside the gene matches. The CDR3 runs 15 residues. CDR1 MNHEY and CDR2 SVGEGT come from the germline V gene. The CDR3 nucleotides read TGTGCCAGCAGTGGAGTACAGGGGCAAGGATATGGCTACACCTTC. It encodes CASSGVQGQGYGYTF.

V usage is TRBV19 and J usage is TRBJ1-2; no firm D call. In germline, CDR1 is LNHDA, CDR2 SQIVND (reference sequence). V shed 4 bases and J shed 4 bases, with 7 bases lying between them. The CDR3 totals 12 residues. CDR3 region: CASSSGGYGYTF. The CDR3 bases are TGTGCCAGTAGTAGCGGAGGCTATGGCTACACCTTC.